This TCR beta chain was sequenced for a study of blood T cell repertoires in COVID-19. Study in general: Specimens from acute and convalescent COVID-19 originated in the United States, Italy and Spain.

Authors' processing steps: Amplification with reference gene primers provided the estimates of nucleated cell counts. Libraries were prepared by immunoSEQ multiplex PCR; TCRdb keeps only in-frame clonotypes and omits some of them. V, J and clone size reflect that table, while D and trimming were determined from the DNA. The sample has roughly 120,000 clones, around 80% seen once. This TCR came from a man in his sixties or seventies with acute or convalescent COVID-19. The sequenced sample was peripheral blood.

CDR3 nucleotide sequence: TGTGCCAGCAGTTTTGCCGGGACAGGGAACTATGGCTACACCTTC. It codes for CASSFAGTGNYGYTF. V usage is TRBV2 and J usage is TRBJ1-2, with 9 bases identical to TRBD1. CDR1 and CDR2 from the germline V gene are SNHLY and FYNNEI. This CDR3 comprises 15 residues. V lost 5 bases, J lost 2 bases, and 6 bases stayed unmatched.